One sample yielded the 26 T cell receptor beta chains listed below, sequenced in a study of T cell responses to AZD1222 COVID-19 vaccine. Assay: immunoSEQ multiplex PCR; the TCRdb copy retains only in-frame clones and omits some. This table holds 250,000 to 300,000 clones, 90% to 95% found once. The sequencing here drew on peripheral blood, taken 28 days after the second AZD1222 dose. These receptors came from an adult who received the AZD1222 COVID-19 vaccine.

This chain joins TRBV29-1 and TRBJ1-1, with D perhaps matching TRBD1 (6 bases). V was shortened by 7 bases and J by 0 bases, with 12 bases between the two germline ends. This CDR3 is built from 13 residues. Per germline, CDR1 SQVTM and CDR2 ANQGSEA. CDR3 in amino acids: CSGTANMNTEAFF. The CDR3 DNA reads TGCAGCGGGACAGCTAACATGAACACTGAAGCTTTCTTT.

The gene calls are TRBV7-9 and TRBJ1-6; D perhaps matches TRBD1 (5 bases). The ends were cut back, 7 bases at V and 7 bases at J, with 14 bases in the middle. Per the germline V gene, CDR1 is SEHNR and CDR2 is FQNEAQ (reference sequence). The length of the CDR3 is 14 residues. CDR3 region: CASTVGEGNSPLHF. The CDR3 region has the DNA TGTGCCAGCACCGTGGGGGAAGGGAATTCACCCCTCCACTTT.

This chain links TRBV7-2 with TRBJ2-3, with TRBD2 identical over 13 bases. V dropped 2 bases and J dropped 0; count of bases not matched to a gene: 2. CDR1 and CDR2 (germline): SGHTA, FQGNSA. The CDR3 has 17 residues. The CDR3 loop is CASSLRLAGGSTDTQYF. CDR3 DNA: TGTGCCAGCAGCTTACGACTAGCGGGAGGCAGCACAGATACGCAGTATTTT. Full variable domain (rest looked up from reference TRBV7-2 and TRBJ2-3): GAGVSQSPSNKVTEKGKDVELRCDPISGHTALYWYRQSLGQGLEFLIYFQGNSAPDKSGLPSDRFSAERTGGSVSTLTIQRTQQEDSAVYLCASSLRLAGGSTDTQYFGPGTRLTVL.

The V gene is TRBV28, the J gene TRBJ1-5; D is uncertain. Germline values: CDR1 MDHEN, CDR2 SYDVKM. CDR3 length: 14 amino acids. Trimming removed 6 bases at V and 2 bases at J, with 11 bases between. DNA of the CDR3: TGTGCCAGCAGATTCTCGGCGGGCAATCAGCCCCAGCATTTT. Residues: CASRFSAGNQPQHF. Using reference TRBV28 and TRBJ1-5 for the parts outside the CDR3, the full variable domain is DVKVTQSSRYLVKRTGEKVFLECVQDMDHENMFWYRQDPGLGLRLIYFSYDVKMKEKGDIPEGYSVSREKKERFSLILESASTNQTSMYLCASRFSAGNQPQHFGDGTRLSIL.

The chain carries TRBV6-1 and TRBJ2-7; D assignment may be TRBD1 or TRBD2 (6 bases each). The ends were cut back, 1 base at V and 1 base at J, with 11 bases in the middle. There are 15 residues in the CDR3. CDR1 is MNHNS, CDR2 SASEGT, per germline. The CDR3 coding sequence is TGTGCCAGCAGTGAAGTGGGGGGCCCATCCTACGAGCAGTACTTC. Protein product: CASSEVGGPSYEQYF.

The chain is built from TRBV7-6 and TRBJ2-3; D uncertain. This CDR3 is built from 12 residues. Germline CDR1 reads SGHVS; CDR2 reads FNYEAQ. Trimming left V 5 bases short and J 3 bases short, with 6 bases between. As DNA, the CDR3 is TGTGCCAGCAGCGCGCTAACAGATACGCAGTATTTT. Translated: CASSALTDTQYF. Supplemented by reference TRBV7-6 and TRBJ2-3, the full variable domain reads GAGVSQSPRYKVTKRGQDVALRCDPISGHVSLYWYRQALGQGPEFLTYFNYEAQQDKSGLPNDRFSAERPEGSISTLTIQRTEQRDSAMYRCASSALTDTQYFGPGTRLTVL.

This sequence joins TRBV12-3 or TRBV12-4 and TRBJ1-4; the D is unclear. The ends were cut back, 2 bases at V and 8 bases at J, with 9 bases in the middle. This CDR3 is 13 amino acids long. The CDR3 spells CASSLLPREKLFF. The CDR3 coding sequence is TGTGCCAGCAGTTTACTACCGAGGGAAAAACTGTTTTTT.

Comment on this clone: Additional DNA sequences in this sample encode the identical CDR3. The chain couples TRBV28 to TRBJ2-7, with D possibly TRBD2 on 5 matching bases. Per germline, CDR1 MDHEN and CDR2 SYDVKM. Trimming shortened V by 5 bases and J by 3 bases, and 8 bases separated the two germline ends. CDR3 length equals 12 residues. Here the CDR3 DNA reads TGTGCCAGCAGTCTCGGACTCTACGAGCAGTACTTC. Encoded protein: CASSLGLYEQYF. The variable domain in full, with the rest retrieved from reference TRBV28 and TRBJ2-7, is DVKVTQSSRYLVKRTGEKVFLECVQDMDHENMFWYRQDPGLGLRLIYFSYDVKMKEKGDIPEGYSVSREKKERFSLILESASTNQTSMYLCASSLGLYEQYFGPGTRLTVT.

This clone was seen at least ten times. J is TRBJ1-6 and V is TRBV6-4; a possible D gene is TRBD1 (6 bases). Trimming took 6 bases from V and 9 from J, leaving 15 bases between them. CDR1 MRHNA and CDR2 SNTAGT come from the germline V gene. The CDR3 is 14 residues long. This chain's CDR3 is CASSATGITSPLHF. In nucleotides, the CDR3 is TGTGCCAGCAGCGCCACAGGGATTACTTCACCCCTCCACTTT.

In its sample, this clone was seen a few times. This chain connects TRBV7-3 to TRBJ2-1; a possible D gene is TRBD2 (6 bases). The CDR3 loop spans 15 amino acids. CDR1 is SGHTA and CDR2 is FQGTGA in the germline V gene. Trimming removed 5 bases from V and 2 bases from J, with 13 bases in between. The CDR3 is CASSTVAAAYNEQFF. The CDR3 DNA reads as TGTGCCAGCAGCACCGTAGCGGCAGCCTACAATGAGCAGTTCTTC.

The chain combines TRBV27 with TRBJ2-1; 9 bases fit TRBD2. From germline, CDR1 is MNHEY and CDR2 SMNVEV (reference sequence). CDR3 length: 16 residues. V lost 5 bases and J lost 0; bases outside the gene matches: 5. The CDR3 nucleotides read TGTGCCAGCAGTCGCCTAGCGGGATTCTCCTACAATGAGCAGTTCTTC. This sequence encodes CASSRLAGFSYNEQFF.

This chain uses TRBV5-1 with TRBJ2-7; D gene ambiguous. The CDR3 spans 14 residues. The germline V and J ends were trimmed by 0 bases and 2 bases, with 9 bases remaining between them. The germline CDR1 and CDR2 sequences are SGHRS and YFSETQ. This CDR3 reads CASSLGHSAYEQYF. The CDR3 DNA is TGCGCCAGCAGCTTGGGACATTCGGCCTACGAGCAGTACTTC. The whole variable domain, remainder taken from reference TRBV5-1 and TRBJ2-7, is KAGVTQTPRYLIKTRGQQVTLSCSPISGHRSVSWYQQTPGQGLQFLFEYFSETQRNKGNFPGRFSGRQFSNSRSEMNVSTLELGDSALYLCASSLGHSAYEQYFGPGTRLTVT.

V gene TRBV28 combines with J gene TRBJ2-1; 12 bases line up with TRBD2. The CDR3 has 14 residues. J gave up 8 bases and V 5 bases, and 4 bases lay outside the gene matches. CDR1 is MDHEN, CDR2 SYDVKM, per germline. CDR3 amino acids: CASSPTSGSDEQFF. As DNA, the CDR3 is TGTGCCAGCAGTCCGACTAGCGGGAGCGATGAGCAGTTCTTC.

The chain couples TRBV9 to TRBJ2-7; maybe TRBD1 (5 bases). This CDR3 region has 16 residues. Germline CDR1 reads SGDLS; CDR2 reads YYNGEE. Trimming took off 0 bases at V and 2 bases at J, with 15 bases between the two ends. As DNA, the CDR3 is TGTGCCAGCAGCGTAGCCCCAGGGATTGATACCTACGAGCAGTACTTC. It specifies CASSVAPGIDTYEQYF.

This chain joins TRBV9 and TRBJ1-2, with 7 bases lining up with TRBD1. The V segment lost 3 bases and the J segment 3 bases; nucleotides outside the gene matches: 5. Germline V lookup: CDR1 SGDLS, CDR2 YYNGEE. The CDR3 extends over 14 amino acids. The CDR3 spells CASSGPTGDYGYTF. CDR3 coding DNA: TGTGCCAGCAGCGGCCCCACAGGGGACTATGGCTACACCTTC.

The chain has TRBV5-4 and TRBJ2-1; 10 bases map to TRBD2. Germline assignment: CDR1 SGHNT and CDR2 YYREEE (reference sequence). The CDR3 extends over 18 amino acids. V lost 0 bases and J lost 7; bases outside the gene matches: 13. CDR3 sequence reads: CASSLASGGGWFLNEQFF. DNA of the CDR3: TGTGCCAGCAGCTTGGCTAGCGGGGGTGGCTGGTTTTTAAATGAGCAGTTCTTC.

The V gene is TRBV4-1, the J gene TRBJ2-2; unclear D gene. Trimming took off 0 bases at V and 6 bases at J, with 14 bases between the two ends. The CDR3 is made up of 16 amino acids. Looked up from germline, CDR1 is MGHRA and CDR2 is YSYEKL. Here the CDR3 DNA reads TGCGCCAGCAGCCAAGATTGGATGGGGAAGGCCGGGGAGCTGTTTTTT. Its translation is CASSQDWMGKAGELFF.

The chain combines TRBV14 with TRBJ2-7; no clear D. V gave up 0 bases and J gave up 2 bases, with 8 bases separating them. The CDR3 consists of 14 residues. Germline V gene data show CDR1 as SGHDN and CDR2 as FVKESK. CDR3 sequence (DNA): TGTGCCAGCAGCCAAGATGTCAGGACCTACGAGCAGTACTTC. It specifies CASSQDVRTYEQYF.

This chain joins TRBV2 and TRBJ2-7; 7 bases fit TRBD2. CDR1 is SNHLY, CDR2 FYNNEI, per germline. Trimming at V came to 7 bases and at J to 5 bases, leaving 8 bases not matched to a gene. This CDR3 comprises 13 residues. The CDR3 nucleotides are TGTGCCAGCAATAGACTAGCTACGGACGAGCAGTACTTC. Amino acids: CASNRLATDEQYF.

This chain links TRBV6-2 or TRBV6-3 with TRBJ2-2; no firm D call. The CDR3 loop spans 13 amino acids. The V gene lost 2 bases and the J gene lost 7 bases, with 8 bases spanning the gap. Germline V gene lookup returns CDR1 MNHEY and CDR2 SVGEGT. The CDR3, as DNA: TGTGCCAGCAGTTACCTCGGTGTCGGGGAGCTGTTTTTT. It codes for CASSYLGVGELFF.

The chain carries TRBV3-1 (or the pseudogene TRBV3-2) and TRBJ2-7, with 7 bases identical to TRBD1. V dropped 2 bases and J dropped 6; count of bases not matched to a gene: 7. This CDR3 comprises 14 residues. Germline CDR1 reads LGHDT; CDR2 reads YNNKEL (reference sequence). The CDR3 DNA follows: TGTGCCAGCAGCCAAAGCCACAGGGGTGGCGAGCAGTACTTC. It codes for CASSQSHRGGEQYF.

V gene TRBV28 combines with J gene TRBJ1-1, with D hard to call. V shed 3 bases and J shed 12 bases, with 11 bases lying between them. The CDR3 is 11 residues long. The V gene's germline CDR1 is MDHEN and CDR2 SYDVKM. CDR3: CASSFGLSSFF. The CDR3 nucleotides are TGTGCCAGCAGTTTTGGGCTGTCGTCTTTCTTT.

The genes are TRBV28 and TRBJ1-3; no definite D call. CDR1 and CDR2 (germline): MDHEN, SYDVKM. This CDR3 spans 13 amino acids. Trimming cost V 8 bases and J 4 bases, with 12 bases left between them. The CDR3: CASVEGPGNTIYF. CDR3 coding DNA: TGTGCCAGCGTGGAAGGACCCGGAAACACCATATATTTT.

V is TRBV9 and J is TRBJ2-7; D is uncertain. Germline CDR1 reads SGDLS; CDR2 reads YYNGEE. Trimming stripped 0 bases from V and 0 bases from J, with 10 bases between. The CDR3 has 15 residues. This CDR3 reads CASSVGTSSSYEQYF. The CDR3 DNA is TGTGCCAGCAGCGTAGGCACAAGCAGCTCCTACGAGCAGTACTTC.

The gene calls are TRBV4-1 and TRBJ2-7; D possibly corresponds to TRBD1 (5 bases). V shed 1 base and J shed 1 base, with 11 bases lying between them. Germline assignment: CDR1 MGHRA and CDR2 YSYEKL. The CDR3 length is 15 residues. The CDR3 nucleotides read TGCGCCAGCAGCCAAGTCCAGCACAGGTCCTACGAGCAGTACTTC. This gives the protein CASSQVQHRSYEQYF.

V and J are TRBV28 and TRBJ1-1; TRBD1 matches 9 bases. The ends lost 4 bases at V and 0 bases at J; junction bases unmatched: 3. Germline V gene sequence: CDR1 MDHEN, CDR2 SYDVKM. This CDR3 spans 15 amino acids. The chain's CDR3 is CASSSTGGMNTEAFF. Written as DNA, the CDR3 is TGTGCCAGCAGTTCAACAGGGGGCATGAACACTGAAGCTTTCTTT.